The rows below give T cell receptor beta chains drawn from one sample of a study of OX40 agonist ivuxolimab in advanced cancers. Clones were read by immunoSEQ multiplex PCR, and TCRdb kept only the in-frame ones, dropping some. The sample records some 73,000 clones, around nine tenths being singletons. The material was CD4+ or CD8+ T cells sorted from blood, obtained in a trial of the OX40 agonist ivuxolimab. The source of these receptors is an adult with an advanced solid tumor such as melanoma, head and neck, liver or kidney cancer. The CDR3 runs from the conserved cysteine through the conserved F or W. A D gene is named only where the DNA matches it firmly. Size values are once, few and many counts, or a class for expanded clones, and some rows have none.

cdr3_aa cdr3_nt d_call j_call clone_size v_call
CASSSAGTPSYEQYF TGTGCCAGCAGTTCTGCCGGGACACCTTCCTACGAGCAGTACTTC - TRBJ2-7 - TRBV6-5
CASSLGTTGKETQYF TGTGCCAGCAGTTTAGGTACAACAGGGAAAGAGACCCAGTACTTC - TRBJ2-5 - TRBV28
CASSVTGGAGRETQYF TGTGCCAGCAGCGTGACAGGGGGCGCGGGCCGGGAGACCCAGTACTTC TRBD1 TRBJ2-5 - TRBV7-3
CSVNPAGREGQDEQFF TGCAGCGTGAACCCAGCTGGGCGGGAGGGCCAGGATGAGCAGTTCTTC TRBD2 TRBJ2-1 - TRBV29-1
CASSLAGRQETQYF TGTGCCAGCAGCTTAGCGGGCAGGCAAGAGACCCAGTACTTC - TRBJ2-5 - TRBV7-2
CASNHRGNQPQHF TGTGCCAGCAACCACAGGGGGAATCAGCCCCAGCATTTT TRBD1 TRBJ1-5 - TRBV28
CSVEVVGGSYEQYF TGCAGCGTTGAAGTTGTGGGGGGCTCCTACGAGCAGTACTTC - TRBJ2-7 - TRBV29-1
CASSRDGSNQPQHF TGTGCCAGCAGTCGAGACGGCAGCAATCAGCCCCAGCATTTT - TRBJ1-5 once TRBV6-1
CASSPGTGVSYNEQFF TGTGCCAGCTCACCAGGGACAGGTGTATCCTACAATGAGCAGTTCTTC TRBD1 TRBJ2-1 - TRBV18
CASSDPGQSGGELFF TGTGCCAGCAGCGATCCGGGACAGTCGGGCGGGGAGCTGTTTTTT TRBD1 TRBJ2-2 - TRBV5-6
CASSQDRDQPQHF TGTGCCAGCAGTCAGGACAGAGATCAGCCCCAGCATTTT - TRBJ1-5 once TRBV7-2
CATRDGTRAVRYEQYF TGTGCCACCCGAGACGGAACCAGGGCGGTCCGCTACGAGCAGTACTTC - TRBJ2-7 - TRBV28
CASNLQGAGANVLTF TGTGCCAGCAATTTGCAGGGTGCCGGGGCCAACGTCCTGACTTTC - TRBJ2-6 - TRBV5-5
CASSLSGGTAYGYTF TGCGCCAGCAGCTTGTCGGGGGGGACGGCCTATGGCTACACCTTC - TRBJ1-2 - TRBV5-1
CASSLTGGDTEAFF TGTGCCAGCAGCCTCACCGGTGGGGACACTGAAGCTTTCTTT - TRBJ1-1 - TRBV7-8
CASSPQEAANTGELFF TGTGCCAGCTCACCACAGGAGGCCGCGAACACCGGGGAGCTGTTTTTT - TRBJ2-2 - TRBV18
CAISELVGAGTEAFF TGTGCCATCAGTGAGCTTGTGGGGGCTGGCACTGAAGCTTTCTTT - TRBJ1-1 - TRBV10-3
CASSQERVGDTQYF TGCGCCAGCAGCCAAGAGAGAGTCGGCGATACGCAGTATTTT - TRBJ2-3 once TRBV4-3
CASSRDSLTSYEQYF TGTGCCAGCAGTAGGGACAGCCTTACCTCCTACGAGCAGTACTTC TRBD1 TRBJ2-7 - TRBV6-5
CASADEGPTYEQYF TGTGCCAGCGCGGATGAGGGGCCTACCTACGAGCAGTACTTC - TRBJ2-7 - TRBV6-1
CASTPYQGGKLFF TGTGCCAGCACCCCCTATCAGGGGGGGAAACTGTTTTTT TRBD1 TRBJ1-4 - TRBV7-2
CASSSRRDYANNEQFF TGTGCCAGCAGTTCTCGTAGGGACTACGCAAACAATGAGCAGTTCTTC TRBD2 TRBJ2-1 - TRBV6-6
CASSLPGQGYNEQFF TGTGCCAGCAGCCTACCGGGACAGGGCTACAATGAGCAGTTCTTC TRBD1 TRBJ2-1 - TRBV6-5
CASSPPSGINQPQHF TGTGCCAGCTCACCACCGTCAGGGATCAATCAGCCCCAGCATTTT - TRBJ1-5 - TRBV18
CASSLRDRANEKLFF TGTGCCAGTAGCTTACGGGACAGGGCGAATGAAAAACTGTTTTTT TRBD1 TRBJ1-4 - TRBV19
CASTIYYEQYF TGTGCCAGCACCATTTACTACGAGCAGTACTTC - TRBJ2-7 - TRBV6-1
CASSLAASGRGTDTQYF TGTGCCAGCAGCTTAGCAGCTAGCGGGAGAGGGACAGATACGCAGTATTTT TRBD2 TRBJ2-3 - TRBV7-2